The 10 T cell receptor beta chains listed next were all sequenced from one sample in a study of blood T cells in healthy people across ages. The authors ran a second PCR of about 6 to 11 cycles using a sample-barcoded 5' primer and a J-beta primer mix. Via MiXCR, TCRdb re-called the 5' RACE reads, giving one row per CDR3 protein. The sample has about 1.5 million distinct CDR3 sequences, approximately 43% seen once. Sample: blood. These receptors were obtained from a woman aged 18 to 35 in good health.

The chain links TRBV5-1 to TRBJ2-5, with unresolved D. The CDR3 contains 14 residues. Trimming removed 4 bases from V and 3 bases from J, with 13 bases in between. CDR1 and CDR2 (germline): SGHRS, YFSETQ. The CDR3 DNA reads TGCGCCAGCAGCGTCAGCAGAGGAGAAGAGACCCAGTACTTC. This gives the protein CASSVSRGEETQYF. The full variable domain, its missing parts supplied by reference TRBV5-1 and TRBJ2-5, is KAGVTQTPRYLIKTRGQQVTLSCSPISGHRSVSWYQQTPGQGLQFLFEYFSETQRNKGNFPGRFSGRQFSNSRSEMNVSTLELGDSALYLCASSVSRGEETQYFGPGTRLLVL.

The CDR3 DNA sequence: TGTGCCAGCAGCCAACGTGCTAGGGCAGGACAGGAGGGGGATCAGCCCCAGCATTTT. Its translation: CASSQRARAGQEGDQPQHF. This chain uses TRBV3-1 with TRBJ1-5, with TRBD1 matching 7 bases. Germline V gives CDR1 LGHDT, CDR2 YNNKEL (reference sequence). The CDR3 extends over 19 amino acids. J lost 5 bases, V lost 2 bases, and 18 bases had no gene match.

This clonotype appeared a single time. The chain joins TRBV7-2 to TRBJ1-2; TRBD1 might be the D (6 bases). Per the germline V gene, CDR1 is SGHTA and CDR2 is FQGNSA. The V gene lost 0 bases and the J gene lost 8 bases, with 19 bases spanning the gap. This CDR3 is 16 amino acids long. The CDR3 is CASSLAWSQGPSGYTF. The CDR3 coding sequence is TGTGCCAGCAGCTTAGCATGGAGCCAGGGGCCCTCCGGCTACACCTTC.

A single count supports this clonotype. One junction end does not reproduce the germline sequence, and a read error may be involved. The chain couples TRBV4-2 to TRBJ1-2; TRBD1 might be the D (6 bases). The length of the CDR3 is 17 residues. CDR1 is LGHNA, CDR2 YNFKEQ, per germline. CDR3 DNA sequence: TGTGCCAGCAGCCAAGATGTGACAGGATTTATTAGCTATGGCTACGCCTTC. Protein sequence: CASSQDVTGFISYGYAF.

This clonotype has just a few counts. J is TRBJ2-1 and V is TRBV5-1, with D unresolved. This CDR3 has 14 residues. Germline values: CDR1 SGHRS, CDR2 YFSETQ. V dropped 2 bases and J dropped 1 base, with 7 bases sitting between them. CDR3 residues: CASSFVVSYNEQFF. As DNA, the CDR3 is TGCGCCAGCAGCTTTGTGGTTTCCTACAATGAGCAGTTCTTC.

This clonotype was detected a few times. V gene TRBV7-9 combines with J gene TRBJ2-7; D tentatively reads TRBD1 or TRBD2 (5 bases each). V lost 2 bases, J lost 0 bases, and 14 bases lay in between. CDR3 length equals 16 residues. Germline CDR1 reads SEHNR; CDR2 reads FQNEAQ (reference sequence). CDR3 DNA sequence: TGTGCCAGCAGCTTAAGTTCCGGGACCGCCTCCTACGAGCAGTACTTC. It translates to CASSLSSGTASYEQYF. Based on the CDR3 plus reference TRBV7-9 and TRBJ2-7, the full variable domain is DTGVSQNPRHKITKRGQNVTFRCDPISEHNRLYWYRQTLGQGPEFLTYFQNEAQLEKSRLLSDRFSAERPKGSFSTLEIQRTEQGDSAMYLCASSLSSGTASYEQYFGPGTRLTVT.

The genes are TRBV20-1 and TRBJ2-7; 7 nucleotides match TRBD2. The ends lost 3 bases at V and 7 bases at J; junction bases unmatched: 9. The CDR3 sequence is 13 residues long. CDR1 and CDR2 from the germline V gene are DFQATT and SNEGSKA (reference sequence). CDR3: CSASNLVGGEQYF. The CDR3 bases are TGCAGTGCTAGTAACCTAGTGGGGGGGGAGCAGTACTTC.

This clonotype was observed a few times. The chain is built from TRBV20-1 and TRBJ2-6; D is perhaps TRBD2 (6 bases). Germline V gene lookup returns CDR1 DFQATT and CDR2 SNEGSKA (reference sequence). V lost 1 base to trimming and J lost 4 bases, with 20 bases between them. This CDR3 region has 18 residues. Here the CDR3 reads CSARGSRRDFSGANVLTF. The CDR3 region has the DNA TGCAGTGCTAGAGGATCACGGCGGGACTTCTCCGGGGCCAACGTCCTGACTTTC.

This chain joins TRBV12-3 or TRBV12-4 and TRBJ2-3, with TRBD2 as a possible D gene (5 bases). There are 12 residues in the CDR3. Between the trimmed V and J ends, which lost 3 bases and 9 bases, there was a span of 10 bases. Here the CDR3 reads CASSFRRGTQYF. Here the CDR3 DNA reads TGTGCCAGCAGTTTTAGGCGCGGGACGCAGTATTTT.

This chain connects TRBV7-2 to TRBJ1-6, with TRBD1 matching 8 bases. Germline assignment: CDR1 SGHTA and CDR2 FQGNSA. This CDR3 has 15 amino acids. The V segment lost 4 bases and the J segment 6 bases; nucleotides outside the gene matches: 5. The CDR3 nucleotides read TGTGCCAGCAGCTGCAGGACAGGGAGTAATTCACCCCTCCACTTT. Amino acids: CASSCRTGSNSPLHF.